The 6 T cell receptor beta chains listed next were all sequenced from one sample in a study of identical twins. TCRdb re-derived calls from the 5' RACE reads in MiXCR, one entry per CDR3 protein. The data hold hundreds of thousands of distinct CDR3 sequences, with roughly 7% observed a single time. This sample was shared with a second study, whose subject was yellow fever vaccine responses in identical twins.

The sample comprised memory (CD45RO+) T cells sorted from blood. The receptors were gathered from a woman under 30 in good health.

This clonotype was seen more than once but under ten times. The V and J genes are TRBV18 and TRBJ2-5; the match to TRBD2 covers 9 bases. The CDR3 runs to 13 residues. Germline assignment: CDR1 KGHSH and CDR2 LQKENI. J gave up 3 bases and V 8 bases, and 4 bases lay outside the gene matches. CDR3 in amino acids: CASGTSPEETQYF. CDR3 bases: TGTGCCAGCGGGACTAGCCCGGAAGAGACCCAGTACTTC. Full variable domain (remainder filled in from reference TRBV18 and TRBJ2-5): NAGVMQNPRHLVRRRGQEARLRCSPMKGHSHVYWYRQLPEEGLKFMVYLQKENIIDESGMPKERFSAEFPKEGPSILRIQQVVRGDSAAYFCASGTSPEETQYFGPGTRLLVL.

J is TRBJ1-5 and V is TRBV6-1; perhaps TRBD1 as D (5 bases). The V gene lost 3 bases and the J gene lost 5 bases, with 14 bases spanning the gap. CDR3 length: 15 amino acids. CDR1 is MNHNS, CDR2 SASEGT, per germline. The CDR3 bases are TGTGCCAGCAGTGAGTGGCAGGGAGGGGATCAGCCCCAGCATTTT. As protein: CASSEWQGGDQPQHF.

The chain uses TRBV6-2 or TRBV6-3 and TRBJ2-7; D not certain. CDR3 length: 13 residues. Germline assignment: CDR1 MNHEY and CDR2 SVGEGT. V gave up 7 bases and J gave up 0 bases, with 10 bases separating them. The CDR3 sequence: CASKESDSYEQYF. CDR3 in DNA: TGTGCCAGCAAGGAGAGCGACTCCTACGAGCAGTACTTC.

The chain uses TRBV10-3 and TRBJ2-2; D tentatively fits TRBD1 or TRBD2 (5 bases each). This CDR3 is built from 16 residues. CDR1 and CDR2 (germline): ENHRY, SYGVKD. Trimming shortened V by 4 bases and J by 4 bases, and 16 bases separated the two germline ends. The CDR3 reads CAISGSRERGTGELFF. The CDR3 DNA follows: TGTGCCATCAGTGGTAGCCGGGAAAGGGGCACCGGGGAGCTGTTTTTT.

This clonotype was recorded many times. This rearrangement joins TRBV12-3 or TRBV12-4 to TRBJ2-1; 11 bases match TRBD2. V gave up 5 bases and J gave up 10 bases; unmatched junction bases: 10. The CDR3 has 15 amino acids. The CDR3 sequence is CASSPSGGTPIEQFF. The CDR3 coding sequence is TGTGCCAGCAGTCCTAGCGGGGGGACGCCAATCGAGCAGTTCTTC.

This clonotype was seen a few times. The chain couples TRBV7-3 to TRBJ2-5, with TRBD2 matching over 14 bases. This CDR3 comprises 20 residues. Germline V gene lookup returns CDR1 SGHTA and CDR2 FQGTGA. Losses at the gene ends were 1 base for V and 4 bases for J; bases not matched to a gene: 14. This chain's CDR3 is CASSLSIPGTSGRLGETQYF. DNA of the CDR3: TGTGCCAGCAGCTTAAGTATCCCCGGGACTAGCGGGAGACTGGGAGAGACCCAGTACTTC.